Listed below are T cell receptor beta chains from one sample, sequenced in a study of T cells in Graves' hyperthyroidism and ophthalmopathy. TCRdb re-called the multiplex PCR reads with MiXCR, one entry per CDR3 protein. The table has hundreds of thousands of distinct CDR3 sequences, 12% to 15% seen once; the top ten hold roughly a tenth. Sequenced: blood. These TCRs come from a woman aged 18 to 35 with Graves' hyperthyroidism. The CDR3 runs from the conserved cysteine through the conserved F or W. A D gene is named only where the DNA matches it firmly. A row's size may be missing; if present it is once, few, many or a size class.

j_call,clone_size,v_call,d_call,cdr3_nt,cdr3_aa
TRBJ2-7,.,TRBV29-1,.,TGCAGCGCCCGAGAAGATTTCTACGAGCAGTACTTC,CSAREDFYEQYF
TRBJ1-2,.,TRBV19,TRBD1,TGTGCCAGTATGGGACAGGAGCCCCCTTATGGCTACACCTTC,CASMGQEPPYGYTF
TRBJ2-1,.,TRBV20-1,TRBD2,TGCAGTGCTAGAGATCCCGTAGCGGGACCCAATGAGCAGTTCTTC,CSARDPVAGPNEQFF
TRBJ2-2,few,TRBV13,.,TGTGCCAGCAGCTTAGATTTAGTAACCGGGGAGCTGTTTTTT,CASSLDLVTGELFF
TRBJ2-2,many,TRBV24-1,.,TGTGCCACCAGTCAGGGACCCGGGGAGCTGTTTTTT,CATSQGPGELFF
TRBJ2-2,.,TRBV14,.,TGTGCCAGCAGCCAAGTGTTCATTACCGGGGAGCTGTTTTTT,CASSQVFITGELFF
TRBJ2-7,few,TRBV18,.,TGTGCCAGCTCACCGCGGATGGACTACGAGCAGTACTTC,CASSPRMDYEQYF
TRBJ1-1,.,TRBV6-2/TRBV6-3,.,TGTGCCACCTACTGGGACCCCAGGGACACTGAAGCTTTCTTT,CATYWDPRDTEAFF
TRBJ2-7,many,TRBV7-9,.,TGTGCCAGCAGCCCCATCTCCTACGAGCAGTACTTC,CASSPISYEQYF
TRBJ2-3,.,TRBV12-3/TRBV12-4,.,TGTGCCAGCAGCAAATGGGGGCCCCCGGATACGCAGTATTTT,CASSKWGPPDTQYF
TRBJ1-3,.,TRBV11-2,.,TGTGCCAGCAGCTTAGATGGGTTCGGAAACACCATATATTTT,CASSLDGFGNTIYF
TRBJ2-6,.,TRBV18,TRBD1,TGTGCCAGCTCACGGGACAGGGGGCTCGGGGCCAACGTCCTGACTTTC,CASSRDRGLGANVLTF
TRBJ2-7,many,TRBV5-1,TRBD1,TGCGCCAGCAGCTACGGGACAGGGTTTTACGAGCAGTACTTC,CASSYGTGFYEQYF
TRBJ2-1,few,TRBV15,TRBD1,TGTGCCACCAGCAGCCCAATTTACACAGGGGGAGGTGAGCAGTTCTTC,CATSSPIYTGGGEQFF
TRBJ2-3,.,TRBV9,TRBD1,TGTGCCAGCAGCCAGGGGCAGGGGGTCACAGATACGCAGTATTTT,CASSQGQGVTDTQYF
TRBJ2-7,.,TRBV5-1,.,TGCGCCAGCAGCTGGGGGGACACGTTCTCCTACGAGCAGTACTTC,CASSWGDTFSYEQYF
TRBJ2-1,.,TRBV6-2/TRBV6-3,.,TGTGCCAGCACCGCTCCCGCCGCTGACAATGAGCAGTTCTTC,CASTAPAADNEQFF
TRBJ2-5,.,TRBV30,.,TGTGCCTGGAGTGGCCCTAGAGTAGCGGAGGAGACCCAGTACTTC,CAWSGPRVAEETQYF
TRBJ1-1,many,TRBV30,.,TGTGCCTATCTTAACACTGAAGCTTTCTTT,CAYLNTEAFF
TRBJ2-7,many,TRBV7-9,TRBD1,TGTGCCAGCAGCCAGGGACAGGGGACCTCCTACGAGCAGTACTTC,CASSQGQGTSYEQYF
TRBJ2-5,.,TRBV13,TRBD2,TGTGCCAGCAGCTTAGAGGGACTAGCGGGAGGGTTAAACCAAGAGACCCAGTACTTC,CASSLEGLAGGLNQETQYF
TRBJ1-4,many,TRBV11-3,.,TGTGCCAGCAGCTTAAGCTCGCGGGAAAAACTGTTTTTT,CASSLSSREKLFF
TRBJ2-3,many,TRBV2,.,TGTGCCAGCCCTCGACTCAGCTTTGAGACAGATACGCAGTATTTT,CASPRLSFETDTQYF
TRBJ2-7,many,TRBV28,.,TGTGCCAGCAGTCCTCTGGGACAGAAGGGAGGTTACGAGCAGTACTTC,CASSPLGQKGGYEQYF
TRBJ2-5,many,TRBV11-2,TRBD1,TGTGCCAGCAGCGTAACAGGGGTACAAGAGACCCAGTACTTC,CASSVTGVQETQYF
TRBJ2-3,many,TRBV27,.,TGTGCCAGTTACCCCCTGATGGACCTTAGCACAGATACGCAGTATTTT,CASYPLMDLSTDTQYF
TRBJ2-7,.,TRBV10-3,TRBD1,TGTGCCATCAGTGATTCACCGGGACAGGCCCTTTTTTACGAGCAGTACTTC,CAISDSPGQALFYEQYF
TRBJ1-1,many,TRBV7-2,.,TGTGCCAGCAGCCGAGATGCCATGAACACTGAAGCTTTCTTT,CASSRDAMNTEAFF
TRBJ1-6,few,TRBV20-1,.,TGCAGTGCTAGATCAGGGAAGGGTTCACCCCTCCACTTT,CSARSGKGSPLHF
TRBJ1-3,once,TRBV28,.,TGTGCCAGCAGCTCGCAGGGACCGGCTGGAAACACCATATATTTT,CASSSQGPAGNTIYF
TRBJ2-1,few,TRBV19,TRBD1,TGTGCCAGCGACAGGGGGCGCGACTATCGGGGTAGCGGTAAGAGTTACAATGAGCAGTTCTTC,CASDRGRDYRGSGKSYNEQFF
TRBJ2-5,many,TRBV7-3,TRBD1,TGTGCCAGCAGCCGCGGACAGGGTTTGATCGGGGAGACCCAGTACTTC,CASSRGQGLIGETQYF
TRBJ1-5,many,TRBV6-1,.,TGTGCCACCACGCTGACAGGCTATCAGCCCCAGCATTTT,CATTLTGYQPQHF
TRBJ2-3,.,TRBV6-1,.,TGTGCCAGCAGTTCAGATTGGACTAGCACAGATACGCAGTATTTT,CASSSDWTSTDTQYF
TRBJ2-5,.,TRBV7-9,TRBD2,TGTGCCAGCAGCAGGACTAGTTTGGAGACCCAGTACTTC,CASSRTSLETQYF
TRBJ2-2,.,TRBV7-2,TRBD2,TGTGCCAGCAGCTTACCTAGCGGGAGGGCCCTCGGCGGGGAGCTGTTTTTT,CASSLPSGRALGGELFF
TRBJ2-1,many,TRBV30,.,TGTGCCTGGAGTCGAGAGCTTTACAATGAGCAGTTCTTC,CAWSRELYNEQFF
TRBJ2-5,.,TRBV6-2/TRBV6-3,TRBD2,TGTGCCAGCAGTCGAAAAGGAGACGGGAGGGGGGAGACCCAGTGCTTC,CASSRKGDGRGETQCF
TRBJ2-1,many,TRBV20-1,.,TGCAGTGCTAGGAGCAGGTTCAATGAGCAGTTCTTC,CSARSRFNEQFF
TRBJ2-1,few,TRBV2,TRBD2,TGTGCCAGCAGTTACCCCGGACTAGCGGGAAGCTCCTACAATGAGCAGTTCTTC,CASSYPGLAGSSYNEQFF
TRBJ1-5,few,TRBV19,.,TGTGCCAGTAGTATAGGCTCTCAAATGGGGGTAGGCAATCAGCCCCAGCATTTT,CASSIGSQMGVGNQPQHF
TRBJ2-7,.,TRBV5-1,.,TGCGCCAGCAGCTTGCTGGGGGGGCCCGGGGAGGGGCAGTACTTC,CASSLLGGPGEGQYF
TRBJ2-5,many,TRBV15,.,TGTGCCACCAGCAGAGATGGGGCAGGGTTTGGAGAGACCCAGTACTTC,CATSRDGAGFGETQYF
TRBJ2-1,.,TRBV9,.,TGTGCCAGCAGCGTAGGGCCCGCCCAAAACAATGAGCAGTTCTTC,CASSVGPAQNNEQFF
TRBJ2-3,many,TRBV7-9,TRBD2,TGTGCCAGCAGCCAACACGGGACTAGAGATACGCAGTATTTT,CASSQHGTRDTQYF
TRBJ2-1,many,TRBV28,TRBD2,TGTGCCAGCAGTTGGATCGGACTAGCGGGAGTTAAGGAGCAGTTCTTC,CASSWIGLAGVKEQFF
TRBJ2-7,many,TRBV2,TRBD1,TGTGCCAGCAGTTGGGACAGCTTCTCCTACGAGCAGTACTTC,CASSWDSFSYEQYF
TRBJ1-5,many,TRBV7-3,.,TGTGCCAGCACCCTTAATCAGCCCCAGCATTTT,CASTLNQPQHF
TRBJ2-1,many,TRBV11-2,TRBD2,TGTGCCAGCAGCTTCGGTCCTAGCGGGCGAGACAATGAGCAGTTCTTC,CASSFGPSGRDNEQFF